The 5 T cell receptor beta chains reported below all come from one sample, sequenced in a study of OX40 agonist ivuxolimab in advanced cancers. Generated by immunoSEQ multiplex PCR, the TCRdb table keeps only in-frame clones and is missing some. The table shows 35,000 to 40,000 clones, with 82% occurring only once. The sample here was CD4+ or CD8+ T cells sorted from blood, taken in a trial of the OX40 agonist ivuxolimab. The receptor set was obtained from an adult with an advanced solid tumor such as melanoma, head and neck, liver or kidney cancer.

In its sample, this clone was seen a few times. CDR3: CASSLVVPDYGYTF. CDR3 bases: TGTGCCAGCAGCTTAGTGGTTCCGGACTATGGCTACACCTTC. The V and J genes are TRBV7-9 and TRBJ1-2; D not resolved. CDR1 is SEHNR and CDR2 is FQNEAQ in the germline V gene (reference sequence). The germline V and J ends were trimmed by 1 base and 3 bases, with 9 bases remaining between them. CDR3 size: 14 residues.

The rearrangement uses TRBV5-1 and TRBJ2-1; 11 bases map to TRBD2. CDR3 size: 16 residues. CDR1 is SGHRS and CDR2 is YFSETQ in the germline V gene. V was clipped by 3 bases and J by 7 bases; unmatched bases: 9. CDR3 sequence: CASSSLTSGAGNEQFF. The DNA of the CDR3 is TGCGCCAGCAGCTCGCTGACTAGCGGGGCCGGAAATGAGCAGTTCTTC.

The chain joins TRBV6-5 to TRBJ2-7; D might be TRBD1 (6 bases). This CDR3 has 15 amino acids. CDR1 MNHEY and CDR2 SVGAGI come from the germline V gene. V was shortened by 2 bases and J by 2 bases, with 13 bases between the two germline ends. CDR3 sequence (DNA): TGTGCCAGCAGTTACGCGGACAGCTGGACCTACGAGCAGTACTTC. This codes for CASSYADSWTYEQYF.

This chain uses TRBV4-3 with TRBJ2-4; 12 bases fit TRBD2. Germline V gene lookup returns CDR1 LGHNA and CDR2 YSLEER. Trimming at V came to 0 bases and at J to 8 bases, leaving 14 bases not matched to a gene. CDR3 length: 19 amino acids. The CDR3: CASSQDPSGLAGGPDIQYF. CDR3 nucleotide sequence: TGCGCCAGCAGCCAAGATCCGAGTGGTCTAGCGGGAGGGCCGGACATTCAGTACTTC.

As to this clone: An end of the junction differs from the germline gene, which may be a read error. The chain carries TRBV30 and TRBJ1-4; maybe TRBD1 (5 bases). The CDR3 totals 14 residues. Per germline, CDR1 GTSNPN and CDR2 SVGIG (reference sequence). CDR3: CAWSRGGTSEKLFF. CDR3 nucleotide sequence: TGTGCCTGGAGCCGCGGAGGGACTAGTGAAAAACTGTTTTTT.